Described below is a single T cell receptor beta chain sequence and its context. No antigen is known for it. The CDR3 regions of TCR beta were amplified from RNA transcripts. During a first-round RT-PCR of the TCR CDR3, the HTBI primer set was used. MiXCR, run by TCRdb on the multiplex PCR reads, gives a single entry per CDR3 protein. Seen here are just over 550,000 distinct CDR3 sequences, approximately 44% observed once, and the top ten hold roughly 8.2%. Germline loops: CDR1 SGDLS, CDR2 YYNGEE. The length of the CDR3 is 15 residues. V dropped 3 bases and J dropped 7 bases, with 19 bases sitting between them. The record originates from a study of T cells in Graves' hyperthyroidism and ophthalmopathy. General observations from the study: Most thyroid-expanded clonotypes above 0.001 were also found in blood.

No progression to ophthalmopathy during 18 months of follow-up defined stable disease. Diagnoses used clinical symptoms, serum thyroxine and TRAb, thyroid ultrasound and orbital computed tomography. The sequence came from a woman aged 18-29 years with Graves' hyperthyroidism. Source material: peripheral blood or thyroid tissue (not recorded which). This rearrangement joins TRBV9 to TRBJ1-1; D unclear. The CDR3, as DNA: TGTGCCAGCAGCGGAGACCTCACCGGAGAGTATGAAGCTTTCTTT. This translates into CASSGDLTGEYEAFF.